The 13 T cell receptor beta chains given below trace back to one sample, sequenced in a study of blood T cell repertoires in COVID-19. Libraries were prepared by immunoSEQ multiplex PCR; TCRdb keeps only in-frame clonotypes and omits some of them. The sample holds 150,000 or so clones, around 87% seen once. Input material: PBMCs or T cells enriched from blood (not recorded which). The receptors originated from a woman between 50 and 59 years old who had recovered from COVID-19.

The chain is built from TRBV9 and TRBJ2-1; 8 bases map to TRBD1. Germline V gives CDR1 SGDLS, CDR2 YYNGEE. The CDR3 is 15 residues long. After removal of 0 bases from V and 6 bases from J, the junction contained 5 bases not matched to a gene. CDR3 sequence (DNA): TGTGCCAGCAGCGTAGTGGTAGGGACAGGCAATGAGCAGTTCTTC. Encoded protein: CASSVVVGTGNEQFF. Full variable domain (rest looked up from reference TRBV9 and TRBJ2-1): DSGVTQTPKHLITATGQRVTLRCSPRSGDLSVYWYQQSLDQGLQFLIQYYNGEERAKGNILERFSAQQFPDLHSELNLSSLELGDSALYFCASSVVVGTGNEQFFGPGTRLTVL.

V is TRBV19 and J is TRBJ1-6; 8 nucleotides agree with TRBD1. Germline V gene lookup returns CDR1 LNHDA and CDR2 SQIVND (reference sequence). Germline trimming cut 1 base from V and 0 bases from J; bases unmatched to any gene: 2. The CDR3 runs to 17 residues. The CDR3 DNA sequence: TGTGCCAGTAGTATAGGGGACAGGAGCTCCTATAATTCACCCCTCCACTTT. Translating it yields CASSIGDRSSYNSPLHF.

The chain is built from TRBV5-6 and TRBJ1-5; D perhaps matches TRBD1 (6 bases). CDR1 is SGHDT, CDR2 YYEEEE, per germline. CDR3 length: 15 residues. V shed 3 bases and J shed 6 bases, with 16 bases lying between them. This CDR3 is CASSSTGRALQPQHF. CDR3 nucleotides: TGTGCCAGCAGCTCCACAGGGAGGGCTCTTCAGCCCCAGCATTTT.

The J gene is TRBJ2-1, the V gene TRBV4-1; D may be TRBD2 (7 bases). CDR1 and CDR2 from the germline V gene are MGHRA and YSYEKL. CDR3 size: 14 residues. With 6 bases removed from V and 0 bases from J, the gap between germline ends came to 9 bases. CDR3 sequence reads: CASRGGGSYNEQFF. The CDR3 DNA reads as TGCGCCAGCAGGGGAGGGGGCTCCTACAATGAGCAGTTCTTC.

The rearrangement uses TRBV19 and TRBJ1-1, with 8 bases fitting TRBD1. V lost 5 bases to trimming and J lost 4 bases; unmatched junction nucleotides: 6. This CDR3 region has 14 residues. Germline CDR1 LNHDA, CDR2 SQIVND (reference sequence). CDR3 in amino acids: CASSSLTGGTEAFF. For the CDR3, the DNA is TGTGCCAGTAGTTCCCTAACAGGGGGCACTGAAGCTTTCTTT.

This clone has only one observation. This rearrangement joins TRBV6-5 to TRBJ1-2; possibly TRBD1 for D (6 bases). The V and J ends lost 8 bases and 8 bases respectively, with 12 bases between them. CDR3 length equals 11 residues. Germline CDR1 and CDR2: MNHEY and SVGAGI. The DNA of the CDR3 is TGTGCCAGCCGCACAGGGTGGGGCTACACCTTC. Protein: CASRTGWGYTF.

This chain connects TRBV5-4 to TRBJ2-3, with 8 bases identical to TRBD2. CDR3 length equals 15 residues. CDR1 SGHNT and CDR2 YYREEE come from the germline V gene (reference sequence). Trimming removed 3 bases from V and 4 bases from J; junction bases left unmatched: 7. The DNA of the CDR3 is TGTGCCAGCAGCTCGCCGGGACTAGAAGCAGATACGCAGTATTTT. Protein product: CASSSPGLEADTQYF.

The chain uses TRBV29-1 and TRBJ1-1, with a weak D call TRBD1 (6 bases). Germline-derived CDR1 and CDR2 are SQVTM and ANQGSEA. V shed 4 bases and J shed 3 bases, with 15 bases lying between them. This CDR3 region has 14 residues. CDR3 sequence reads: CSVGSRGSDTEAFF. The DNA of the CDR3 is TGCAGCGTTGGCTCAAGGGGGTCCGACACTGAAGCTTTCTTT.

This chain uses TRBV24-1 with TRBJ1-5; the D gene is possibly TRBD1 (5 bases). The CDR3 spans 15 residues. With 4 bases removed from V and 2 bases from J, the gap between germline ends came to 11 bases. The V gene's germline CDR1 is KGHDR and CDR2 SFDVKD. The CDR3 coding sequence is TGTGCCACCAGTGAGGGGGGTGTTGGCAATCAGCCCCAGCATTTT. This translates into CATSEGGVGNQPQHF.

The genes are TRBV19 and TRBJ1-4, with 7 bases fitting TRBD1. This CDR3 is 14 amino acids long. Unmatched junction bases numbered 7, after V lost 4 bases and J lost 8 bases. CDR1 and CDR2 (germline): LNHDA, SQIVND (reference sequence). The CDR3 bases are TGTGCCAGTAGTAGAAAGACAGGGCGGGAAAAACTGTTTTTT. Translation gives CASSRKTGREKLFF.

The chain couples TRBV9 to TRBJ2-2, with TRBD2 matching 14 bases. The CDR3 length is 18 residues. After removal of 3 bases from V and 2 bases from J, the junction contained 6 bases not matched to a gene. Germline V gene sequence: CDR1 SGDLS, CDR2 YYNGEE. Here the CDR3 DNA reads TGTGCCAGCAGCGCCTCGGGACTAGCGGGGGTCAACACCGGGGAGCTGTTTTTT. This codes for CASSASGLAGVNTGELFF.

The chain uses TRBV6-5 and TRBJ1-3; a possible D gene is TRBD1 (6 bases). Trimming took 8 bases from V and 4 from J, leaving 15 bases between them. CDR3 size: 14 residues. The V gene's germline CDR1 is MNHEY and CDR2 SVGAGI. The CDR3 coding sequence is TGTGCCAGCCTACAGGGATGGTCCGGAAACACCATATATTTT. Translated: CASLQGWSGNTIYF.

This clone has just a few counts. V gene TRBV19 combines with J gene TRBJ1-1, with TRBD1 as a possible D gene (5 bases). The CDR3 covers 14 residues. V lost 1 base and J lost 2, with 8 bases in between. Germline CDR1 and CDR2: LNHDA and SQIVND (reference sequence). CDR3 amino acids: CASSIGDSNTEAFF. The CDR3 coding sequence is TGTGCCAGTAGTATAGGAGACAGCAACACTGAAGCTTTCTTT.